One and the same sample provided the 24 T cell receptor beta chains below, sequenced in a study of post-analysis software for immune sequencing data (dated by TCRdb to between 2015 and 2017). Results and caveats for the whole study, not just this receptor: Patients showed significantly higher frequencies than controls for 4 or 5 TRBV segments, among them TRBV5-6, TRBV5-1 and TRBV20-1.

These receptors' antigens are unknown. Receptor libraries were prepared by PCR. Sequencing was performed on an Illumina HiSeq 2500. To reduce PCR and sequencing biases, unique molecular identifiers were built into the TCR beta cDNA libraries. TCRdb reprocessed the public reads (quality trimming at Q25 with fastp, clone calling with MiXCR) and kept in-frame beta chains. A single entry per CDR3 protein holds the most common genes and DNA from its merged rows. This sample is represented by hundreds of thousands of distinct CDR3 sequences; 25% to 30% of them were singletons. The ten largest clonotypes hold roughly 0.57% of the sample. Sequenced sample: blood. These receptors originate from a girl under 18 with multiple sclerosis.

This chain links TRBV20-1 with TRBJ2-1; possibly TRBD1 or TRBD2 for D (7 bases each). Germline assignment: CDR1 DFQATT and CDR2 SNEGSKA (reference sequence). Trimming took 6 bases from V and 9 from J, leaving 21 bases between them. The length of the CDR3 is 14 residues. As DNA, the CDR3 is TGCAGTGCCCAGGGAGGGGGCCAGAGTGGTGAGCAGTTCTTC. Its translation: CSAQGGGQSGEQFF.

This clonotype appeared a few times. The V call is TRBV20-1, the J call TRBJ2-1; a possible D gene is TRBD2 (6 bases). Germline CDR1 and CDR2: DFQATT and SNEGSKA (reference sequence). The CDR3 spans 15 residues. Trimming stripped 3 bases from V and 1 base from J, with 13 bases between. As DNA, the CDR3 is TGCAGTGCTAGCGGGAGCTGGGATTCCTACAATGAGCAGTTCTTC. Translated, it gives CSASGSWDSYNEQFF.

V gene TRBV5-1 combines with J gene TRBJ2-7; D gene ambiguous. Germline CDR1 reads SGHRS; CDR2 reads YFSETQ. Trimming stripped 0 bases from V and 0 bases from J, with 10 bases between. CDR3 length equals 15 residues. Here the CDR3 reads CASSLGAINSYEQYF. CDR3 bases: TGCGCCAGCAGCTTGGGAGCTATCAACTCCTACGAGCAGTACTTC.

This clonotype was counted only a few times. The chain has TRBV9 and TRBJ2-1; 10 nucleotides align to TRBD2. This CDR3 contains 20 residues. V gave up 4 bases and J gave up 10 bases; unmatched junction bases: 26. The V gene's germline CDR1 is SGDLS and CDR2 YYNGEE. In DNA form, the CDR3 reads TGTGCCAGCAGCCCCACCCCGGGAGGCCAGCGGGAGGGTGGCATCAGAGAGCAGTTCTTC. Translating gives CASSPTPGGQREGGIREQFF. The full variable domain, with the rest looked up from reference TRBV9 and TRBJ2-1, is DSGVTQTPKHLITATGQRVTLRCSPRSGDLSVYWYQQSLDQGLQFLIQYYNGEERAKGNILERFSAQQFPDLHSELNLSSLELGDSALYFCASSPTPGGQREGGIREQFFGPGTRLTVL.

This clonotype has just a few counts. The chain recombines TRBV20-1 with TRBJ2-1; 11 bases agree with TRBD2. Trimming took 4 bases from V and 5 from J; bases not matched to a gene: 4. CDR1 is DFQATT and CDR2 is SNEGSKA in the germline V gene (reference sequence). The CDR3 runs 14 residues. CDR3 sequence (DNA): TGCAGTGCTATAGCGGGAGGGCACCACAATGAGCAGTTCTTC. Its protein is CSAIAGGHHNEQFF.

This chain connects TRBV6-5 to TRBJ1-2; 7 bases line up with TRBD1. CDR1 is MNHEY and CDR2 is SVGAGI in the germline V gene. The CDR3 consists of 15 residues. V dropped 4 bases and J dropped 3; count of bases not matched to a gene: 8. CDR3 sequence (DNA): TGTGCCAGCAGTTCCGGGACAGCCAGGGACTATGGCTACACCTTC. This codes for CASSSGTARDYGYTF.

J is TRBJ2-3 and V is TRBV6-1; a weak D match, TRBD2 (5 bases). V gave up 6 bases and J gave up 3 bases, with 13 bases separating them. CDR1 is MNHNS, CDR2 SASEGT, per germline. The CDR3 runs 14 residues. CDR3 protein: CASSGVGLTDTQYF. The CDR3 DNA follows: TGTGCCAGCAGCGGCGTAGGACTTACAGATACGCAGTATTTT.

The chain has TRBV6-2 or TRBV6-3 and TRBJ2-7, with 11 bases fitting TRBD2. Looked up from germline, CDR1 is MNHEY and CDR2 is SVGEGT. The CDR3 totals 16 residues. With 8 bases clipped from V and 3 bases from J, the junction kept 12 bases outside the gene matches. The DNA for the CDR3 is TGTGCCAGCCGGCTAGCGGGAGGACCAAGATACTACGAGCAGTACTTC. This translates into CASRLAGGPRYYEQYF.

This clonotype occurred many times. CDR3 coding DNA: TGCAGTGCTAGACACCGGGACAGGCTCTACGAGCAGTACTTC. As protein: CSARHRDRLYEQYF. The chain couples TRBV20-1 to TRBJ2-7; 8 bases are a match to TRBD1. V dropped 2 bases and J dropped 3; count of bases not matched to a gene: 6. This CDR3 is built from 14 residues. The germline gives CDR1 DFQATT, CDR2 SNEGSKA (reference sequence).

This clonotype was seen at least ten times. The rearrangement links TRBV29-1 to TRBJ2-7; a weak D match, TRBD2 (6 bases). The V and J ends lost 4 bases and 3 bases respectively, with 13 bases between them. The length of the CDR3 is 13 residues. Per germline, CDR1 SQVTM and CDR2 ANQGSEA. The CDR3 DNA reads as TGCAGCGTTGGGGAACTCGGGGGCTACGAGCAGTACTTC. It is translated as CSVGELGGYEQYF.

The V and J genes are TRBV6-5 and TRBJ2-5; D is uncertain. Trimming removed 4 bases from V and 6 bases from J, with 6 bases in between. The CDR3 extends over 11 amino acids. Germline V gene data show CDR1 as MNHEY and CDR2 as SVGAGI. CDR3 region: CASSSLKTQYF. The CDR3 bases are TGTGCCAGCAGTTCTCTTAAGACCCAGTACTTC.

This clonotype was counted only a few times. The gene calls are TRBV29-1 and TRBJ2-5; 8 positions agree with TRBD2. The V gene's germline CDR1 is SQVTM and CDR2 ANQGSEA. The CDR3 covers 12 residues. J lost 9 bases, V lost 7 bases, and 10 bases had no gene match. The CDR3 here is CSAGLAGGAQYF. Written as DNA, the CDR3 is TGCAGCGCCGGACTAGCAGGAGGGGCCCAGTACTTC.

This clonotype was seen only a few times. This chain uses TRBV5-1 with TRBJ2-7, with 10 bases lining up with TRBD1. Unmatched junction bases numbered 7, after V lost 4 bases and J lost 6 bases. Germline CDR1 is SGHRS and CDR2 is YFSETQ. This CDR3 is built from 14 residues. Here the CDR3 DNA reads TGCGCCAGCAGCCCAGGGGACAGGGGAGGCGAGCAGTACTTC. Translated, it gives CASSPGDRGGEQYF.

The V call is TRBV7-9, the J call TRBJ1-5, with no clear D. The CDR3 is made up of 14 amino acids. V was cut by 5 bases and J by 5 bases, with 13 bases left in between. The germline V gene encodes CDR1 SEHNR and CDR2 FQNEAQ (reference sequence). CDR3 sequence (DNA): TGTGCCAGCAGCCGTGGGGAGGGCTATCAGCCCCAGCATTTT. Amino acids: CASSRGEGYQPQHF.

The chain recombines TRBV28 with TRBJ2-3; TRBD1 matches at 9 bases. The CDR3 is made up of 14 amino acids. The trim removed 6 bases at V and 2 bases at J, leaving 3 bases unmatched. In germline, CDR1 is MDHEN, CDR2 SYDVKM. CDR3: CASRGTGYTDTQYF. The CDR3 DNA sequence: TGTGCCAGCAGGGGGACAGGGTACACAGATACGCAGTATTTT.

This clonotype was seen a few times. The V and J genes are TRBV7-2 and TRBJ2-7; possibly TRBD1 or TRBD2 for D (7 bases each). Germline values: CDR1 SGHTA, CDR2 FQGNSA. The CDR3 covers 14 residues. Between the trimmed V and J ends, which lost 6 bases and 6 bases, there was a span of 18 bases. The CDR3 bases are TGTGCCAGCAGAACCGACAGGGAGGGCGGCGAGCAGTACTTC. This encodes CASRTDREGGEQYF.

This clonotype was seen only a few times. The chain uses TRBV29-1 and TRBJ1-2, with a weak D call TRBD1 (6 bases). V was cut by 6 bases and J by 3 bases, with 17 bases left in between. Germline-derived CDR1 and CDR2 are SQVTM and ANQGSEA. The CDR3 extends over 14 amino acids. This CDR3 reads CSVVGQSWHYGYTF. CDR3 DNA: TGCAGCGTCGTTGGACAGAGCTGGCACTATGGCTACACCTTC.

The chain recombines TRBV12-5 with TRBJ2-2; D is uncertain. V shed 4 bases and J shed 1 base, with 7 bases lying between them. Germline loops: CDR1 LGHNT, CDR2 FRNRAP. This CDR3 spans 14 amino acids. The CDR3 DNA sequence: TGTGCTAGTGGTTCGTACAGGAACACCGGGGAGCTGTTTTTT. It specifies CASGSYRNTGELFF.

The chain carries TRBV28 and TRBJ2-1, with no clear D. Trimming removed 5 bases from V and 8 bases from J, with 22 bases in between. The CDR3 covers 16 residues. Germline V gene sequence: CDR1 MDHEN, CDR2 SYDVKM. CDR3 sequence: CASSNKPGPTGYEQFF. In nucleotides, the CDR3 is TGTGCCAGCAGTAACAAGCCGGGCCCCACTGGGTATGAGCAGTTCTTC.

This sequence joins TRBV27 and TRBJ2-4, with TRBD1 matching 7 bases. The V and J ends lost 5 bases and 2 bases, in that order; junction bases with no gene match: 3. Germline V gene sequence: CDR1 MNHEY, CDR2 SMNVEV (reference sequence). This CDR3 comprises 14 residues. This CDR3 reads CASSLGQTKNIQYF. The CDR3 DNA sequence: TGTGCCAGCAGTCTGGGACAGACCAAAAACATTCAGTACTTC.

CDR3 nucleotides: TGCGCCAGCAGCCAAGAAACCGGAGGAGGCAACACTGAAGCTTTCTTT. Its protein product is CASSQETGGGNTEAFF. The V and J genes are TRBV4-3 and TRBJ1-1; D call uncertain. This CDR3 has 16 amino acids. Germline lookup yields CDR1 LGHNA and CDR2 YSLEER. V was pared by 0 bases and J by 2 bases, with 13 bases between.

This clonotype has a count of ten or more. V and J are TRBV7-7 and TRBJ2-3; TRBD1 is a possible D gene (5 bases). This CDR3 region has 12 residues. CDR1 is SSHAT, CDR2 FNYEAQ, per germline (reference sequence). V was trimmed by 1 base and J by 9 bases, leaving 8 bases between them. The CDR3 DNA follows: TGTGCCAGCAGCTTAGGGGCAGGGACGCAGTATTTT. This encodes CASSLGAGTQYF. Based on the CDR3 plus reference TRBV7-7 and TRBJ2-3, the full variable domain is GAGVSQSPRYKVTKRGQDVTLRCDPISSHATLYWYQQALGQGPEFLTYFNYEAQPDKSGLPSDRFSAERPEGSISTLTIQRTEQRDSAMYRCASSLGAGTQYFGPGTRLTVL.

The chain has TRBV15 and TRBJ2-3, with 11 bases lining up with TRBD2. V dropped 0 bases and J dropped 6; count of bases not matched to a gene: 5. Germline V CDR1 and CDR2: LNHNV, YYDKDF (reference sequence). The CDR3 extends over 16 amino acids. The DNA of the CDR3 is TGTGCCACCAGCAGAGAAGGTAGCGGGAGGGAGGATACGCAGTATTTT. It is translated as CATSREGSGREDTQYF.

This clonotype was seen only a few times. The chain combines TRBV28 with TRBJ1-4; D is unclear. Germline lookup yields CDR1 MDHEN and CDR2 SYDVKM. The V end was cut by 5 bases, the J end by 6 bases, with 10 bases between. This CDR3 is 13 amino acids long. The CDR3 is CASSPAFDEKLFF. In nucleotides, the CDR3 is TGTGCCAGCAGTCCGGCGTTTGATGAAAAACTGTTTTTT.